This T cell receptor beta chain was captured by sequencing in a study of shared clonotypes between healthy human individuals. Sequencing was performed with immunoSEQ multiplex PCR; in TCRdb, only in-frame clones are kept and a portion is missing. This table holds over 1.5 million clones, 95% to 99% found once. Per the germline V gene, CDR1 is MGHDK and CDR2 is SYGVNS. The V segment lost 1 base and the J segment 7 bases; nucleotides outside the gene matches: 9. The CDR3 runs to 16 residues. The specimen was naive CD4+ T cells sorted from blood. This sample's subset: CD45RA+ positively selected. This receptor was identified in a young man in good health. The chain combines TRBV25-1 with TRBJ2-1, with 8 bases lining up with TRBD2. CDR3 residues: CASSELMGLGVNEQFF. The DNA for the CDR3 is TGTGCCAGCAGTGAATTGATGGGACTAGGAGTAAATGAGCAGTTCTTC.